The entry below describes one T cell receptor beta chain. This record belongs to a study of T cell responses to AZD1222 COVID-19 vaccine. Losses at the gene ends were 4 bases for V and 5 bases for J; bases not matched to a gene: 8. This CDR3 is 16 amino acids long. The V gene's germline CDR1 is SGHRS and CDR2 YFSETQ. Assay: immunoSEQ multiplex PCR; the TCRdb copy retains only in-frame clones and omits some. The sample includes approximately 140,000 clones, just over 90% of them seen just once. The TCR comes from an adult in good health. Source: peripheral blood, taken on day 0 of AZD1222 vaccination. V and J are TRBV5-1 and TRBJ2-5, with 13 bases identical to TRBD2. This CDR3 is CASSPSGLAGWETQYF. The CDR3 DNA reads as TGCGCCAGCAGCCCATCGGGACTAGCGGGATGGGAGACCCAGTACTTC.